The 16 T cell receptor beta chains below were found in one sample sequenced in a study of cytomegalovirus exposure and HLA in healthy donors. Profiling relied on immunoSEQ multiplex PCR, and the TCRdb table lists in-frame clones only, not all of them. The sample records around 250,000 clones, almost 90% being singletons. Source material: PBMCs. These receptors were collected from a woman aged 18-35 years in good health and CMV-seronegative.

This chain links TRBV29-1 with TRBJ2-3, with 10 bases identical to TRBD2. This CDR3 contains 18 residues. Per the germline V gene, CDR1 is SQVTM and CDR2 is ANQGSEA. The V and J ends lost 4 bases and 2 bases, in that order; junction bases with no gene match: 15. In nucleotides, the CDR3 is TGCAGCGTTGTTTTTAGCGGGGGGAACTACACTACCACAGATACGCAGTATTTT. Amino acids: CSVVFSGGNYTTTDTQYF.

The chain employs TRBV18 and TRBJ1-1, with D hard to call. The CDR3 has 13 residues. Germline CDR1 reads KGHSH; CDR2 reads LQKENI. Trimming cost V 4 bases and J 5 bases, with 11 bases left between them. The CDR3 reads CASSQAVLTEAFF. The DNA of the CDR3 is TGTGCCAGCTCACAGGCGGTCCTTACTGAAGCTTTCTTT.

The rearrangement links TRBV28 to TRBJ1-4; D is possibly TRBD1 (6 bases). CDR3 length: 14 amino acids. Germline V gene data show CDR1 as MDHEN and CDR2 as SYDVKM. Deletions cut 4 bases from V and 10 bases from J, with 16 bases between. DNA for the CDR3: TGTGCCAGCAGTTATGTACAGGGTATGGGAAAACTGTTTTTT. Its translation is CASSYVQGMGKLFF.

The chain has TRBV28 and TRBJ2-1; 8 bases are a match to TRBD1. V shed 4 bases and J 2 bases; nucleotides not matched to a gene: 10. The CDR3 consists of 17 residues. Germline CDR1 MDHEN, CDR2 SYDVKM. The CDR3 region has the DNA TGTGCCAGCAGTTGGGGAGTGGACAGGGATACCTACAATGAGCAGTTCTTC. Residues: CASSWGVDRDTYNEQFF. The entire variable domain, with the rest obtained from reference TRBV28 and TRBJ2-1, is as follows: DVKVTQSSRYLVKRTGEKVFLECVQDMDHENMFWYRQDPGLGLRLIYFSYDVKMKEKGDIPEGYSVSREKKERFSLILESASTNQTSMYLCASSWGVDRDTYNEQFFGPGTRLTVL.

The table lists this clone with a count of one. The chain is built from TRBV13 and TRBJ2-3, with 12 bases that match TRBD2. This CDR3 spans 17 amino acids. Looked up from germline, CDR1 is PRHDT and CDR2 is FYEKMQ (reference sequence). Germline trimming cut 3 bases from V and 4 bases from J; bases unmatched to any gene: 8. In nucleotides, the CDR3 is TGTGCCAGCAGCTTTACGACTAGCGGGGGCCTTCCAGATACGCAGTATTTT. It yields the protein CASSFTTSGGLPDTQYF.

The chain employs TRBV7-9 and TRBJ2-7, with D perhaps TRBD1 (5 bases). This CDR3 spans 15 amino acids. Trimming shortened V by 0 bases and J by 1 base, and 10 bases separated the two germline ends. Germline V gene data show CDR1 as SEHNR and CDR2 as FQNEAQ (reference sequence). CDR3 region: CASSLAPTDSYEQYF. The CDR3 region has the DNA TGTGCCAGCAGCTTAGCGCCGACAGATTCCTACGAGCAGTACTTC.

V usage is TRBV7-9 and J usage is TRBJ2-4, with 8 bases matching TRBD1. The CDR3 covers 14 residues. With V trimmed by 5 bases and J by 11 bases, 11 bases remained unmatched. CDR1 and CDR2 (germline): SEHNR, FQNEAQ (reference sequence). The chain's CDR3 is CASSPGQGEGFQYF. As DNA, the CDR3 is TGTGCCAGCAGCCCAGGACAGGGAGAGGGATTTCAGTACTTC.

The chain uses TRBV20-1 and TRBJ1-4; D not certain. The germline V and J ends were trimmed by 8 bases and 6 bases, with 10 bases remaining between them. Germline V gene sequence: CDR1 DFQATT, CDR2 SNEGSKA (reference sequence). The CDR3 consists of 11 residues. CDR3 residues: CSWRRDEKLFF. The DNA of the CDR3 is TGCAGTTGGCGTCGGGATGAAAAACTGTTTTTT.

V and J are TRBV18 and TRBJ1-1; D unresolved. In germline, CDR1 is KGHSH, CDR2 LQKENI. V was pared by 2 bases and J by 4 bases, with 5 bases between. This CDR3 region has 12 residues. CDR3 in amino acids: CASSPGSTEAFF. The CDR3 bases are TGTGCCAGCTCACCAGGGAGCACTGAAGCTTTCTTT.

The J gene is TRBJ1-2, the V gene TRBV7-2; D not resolved. The CDR3 totals 13 residues. The germline V and J ends were trimmed by 3 bases and 4 bases, with 9 bases remaining between them. Germline-derived CDR1 and CDR2 are SGHTA and FQGNSA. The CDR3 region has the DNA TGTGCCAGCAGCTTGGACGGGATCTATGGCTACACCTTC. It codes for CASSLDGIYGYTF.

CDR3 nucleotides: TGTGCCAGCAGTTTATCCCACGGACAGGCCTTTATGAACACTGAAGCTTTCTTT. This sequence encodes CASSLSHGQAFMNTEAFF. The chain links TRBV28 to TRBJ1-1; 7 nucleotides match TRBD1. Germline loops: CDR1 MDHEN, CDR2 SYDVKM. This CDR3 contains 18 residues. The V segment lost 1 base and the J segment 0 bases; nucleotides outside the gene matches: 11.

The chain recombines TRBV28 with TRBJ1-3; D might be TRBD1 (5 bases). This CDR3 has 15 residues. The V end was cut by 6 bases, the J end by 0 bases, with 12 bases between. The germline V gene has CDR1 MDHEN and CDR2 SYDVKM. CDR3 region: CASRWDSSSGNTIYF. The CDR3, as DNA: TGTGCCAGCAGATGGGACTCAAGCTCTGGAAACACCATATATTTT.

This clone occurred once. The chain uses TRBV10-3 and TRBJ1-2; 8 bases map to TRBD1. Germline V gives CDR1 ENHRY, CDR2 SYGVKD. The CDR3 is 13 residues long. The J segment lost 8 bases and the V segment lost 4 bases, leaving 6 bases of the junction unmatched. Written as DNA, the CDR3 is TGTGCCATCAGTGTTGAGGGACAGGAGGGCTACACCTTC. It codes for CAISVEGQEGYTF.

The chain joins TRBV5-1 to TRBJ2-1, with 10 bases fitting TRBD2. This CDR3 contains 18 residues. Trimming took 1 base from V and 0 from J; bases not matched to a gene: 7. Germline-derived CDR1 and CDR2 are SGHRS and YFSETQ. The CDR3 loop reads CASSLWASGGLSYNEQFF. The DNA of the CDR3 is TGCGCCAGCAGCTTGTGGGCTAGCGGGGGCCTCTCCTACAATGAGCAGTTCTTC.

Here the CDR3 reads CASSRADRGSFYGYTF. CDR3 bases: TGTGCCAGCAGCCGAGCGGACAGGGGGAGCTTTTATGGCTACACCTTC. The J gene is TRBJ1-2, the V gene TRBV7-2; 10 bases agree with TRBD1. With 5 bases clipped from V and 5 bases from J, the junction kept 11 bases outside the gene matches. Germline V CDR1 and CDR2: SGHTA, FQGNSA. There are 16 residues in the CDR3.

V is TRBV2 and J is TRBJ2-7, with 10 bases fitting TRBD1. With V trimmed by 7 bases and J by 5 bases, 8 bases remained unmatched. The CDR3 has 14 residues. Germline-derived CDR1 and CDR2 are SNHLY and FYNNEI. CDR3 bases: TGTGCCAGCACCTCCCCGGGACAGGGGCACGAGCAGTACGTC. This sequence encodes CASTSPGQGHEQYV.